This T cell receptor beta chain was identified during a study of PD-1 blockade in classical Hodgkin lymphoma (TCRdb year 2020). Regarding the complete study: Nivolumab dosing was 3 mg/kg intravenously every 2 weeks, continuing until either disease progression or unacceptable toxicity. The study used TCR beta sequencing and CyTOF to define a peripheral blood immune signature of response to PD-1 blockade in classical Hodgkin lymphoma.

The Qiagen DNeasy kit was used to extract genomic DNA both from unsorted PBMCs and from the negatively selected CD4+ and CD8+ fractions. TCR beta CDR3 regions were amplified by immunoSEQ multiplex PCR using primers annealing to V and J segments. A synthetic immune receptor repertoire was used to minimize amplification bias, and remaining bias was computationally removed after sequencing. Under the source paper's analysis protocol: Custom Python scripts were used to quantify repertoire diversity as the Shannon entropy index. Unsorted, CD4+ and CD8+ repertoires were examined separately, except in combined analyses, for which CD4+ and CD8+ sequences were merged in silico. A clone was considered expanded if an increase in frequency of at least 2-fold after treatment relative to C1D1 was found, and a pseudocount of 0.5 was applied to clones undetected at baseline. Clones with 0 or 1 copy at C1D1 were classified as singleton clones, and clones with 2 or more copies were classified as non-singleton clones. By matching protein sequences in sorted samples from the same patient, clones expanded in unsorted samples were annotated as CD4+, CD8+ or unknown. Wilcoxon tests on paired samples were used to test changes in diversity from C1D1 to C4D1. In TCRdb, the immuneACCESS table is reduced to in-frame sequences with V and J assigned. These tables do not hold every clone; where another copy was compared, an unresolved V gene accounts for under half, and the others remain unexplained. That table gives V, J and clone size, and the DNA gave D and trimming. The sample table holds about 8,200 clones, of which approximately 86% were seen once. In total, the top ten clones hold about 20% of the sample.

Study-level results and caveats: Baseline diversity similar to that of newly diagnosed patients was observed in trial patients achieving complete response, whereas significantly lower diversity was observed in partial responders and progressors. By C4D1, a significant rise was seen in CD4+ TCR diversity but not in CD8+ TCR diversity (p=0.0027 vs p=0.16), and the rise was most apparent among complete responders (p=0.02). The study was limited to a single clinical trial cohort, and causes of repertoire differences, possibly disease activity or prior therapy, remained undefined. Baseline TCR diversity was reported to be lower in newly diagnosed patients than in healthy donors and to be lower still in relapsed/refractory patients. Diversity was lower in patients who began nivolumab less than 1 year after ASCT, so these patients were left out of later analyses to avoid confounding by immune reconstitution.

Deletion took 1 base off V and 1 base off J, with a span of 13 bases between the germline ends. The CDR3 numbers 16 residues from cysteine through phenylalanine. Just the 48-base CDR3 DNA is kept, in frame starting at base 1. Via the germline V gene, CDR1 is SGHRS and CDR2 YFSETQ. Read against the paper, the sample's time point label means: cycle 1 day 1 (C1D1), immediately before nivolumab initiation. Relapse after autologous stem cell transplantation had occurred in all trial patients, and cohorts A, B and C were distinguished by prior brentuximab vedotin exposure. Using a Miltenyi CD8+ T cell isolation kit, CD8+ T cells were purified from thawed PBMCs through magnetic negative selection. The trial cohort comprised approximately 55 patients with relapsed/refractory classical Hodgkin lymphoma whose best overall responses were complete response, partial response or progressive disease. In the multi-cohort phase II CheckMate 205 trial, trial patients received single-agent nivolumab. An independent review committee assessed best overall response by applying the 2007 International Working Group response criteria. Trial PBMCs were obtained immediately prior to nivolumab initiation (C1D1) and on therapy at cycle 2 day 1 and cycle 4 day 1. Peripheral blood was collected in 8 mL Vacutainer Cell Preparation Tubes, from which PBMCs were isolated by centrifugation and then cryopreserved. Purified CD4+ and CD8+ fractions were prepared only for cases with an additional available PBMC sample. Magnetically labelled cells were depleted on LS columns in a quadroMACS separator, and the flow-through was collected as the purified fraction.

Concerning this clone itself: Its antigen is not yet known. Per-nucleotide qualities are absent, and no much larger clonotype sits a single base away.

Sequencing was performed on CD8+ T cells from blood, taken at baseline. This TCR came from a human donor with classical Hodgkin lymphoma. The chain is made from TRBV5-1 and TRBJ2-3; a confident D gene designation cannot be given. The CDR3 has the sequence CASSLMDARCTDTQYF. In nucleotide form, the sequence is TGCGCCAGCAGCTTGATGGACGCCCGATGCACAGATACGCAGTATTTT.